This is a list of T cell receptor beta chains from one sample in a study of control samples from healthy donors and cancer patients. TCRdb keeps only in-frame clones here, not all; method: immunoSEQ multiplex PCR. The repertoire consists of roughly 400,000 clones, with roughly 90% occurring once and the leading ten covering approximately 6.3%. Sequencing was performed on PBMCs. All receptors come from a man aged 40-55 years with head and neck cancer. The CDR3 runs from the conserved cysteine through the conserved F or W. D genes are given only for firm matches. Only some rows state a clone size, as once, few, many or a class for expanded clones.

j_call clone_size v_call d_call cdr3_aa cdr3_nt
TRBJ2-6 . TRBV7-3 TRBD1 CASSWTGLGAGANVLTF TGTGCCAGCAGCTGGACAGGGTTGGGGGCCGGGGCCAACGTCCTGACTTTC
TRBJ1-1 few TRBV6-4 TRBD1 CASSPDRGNTEAFF TGTGCCAGCAGCCCCGACAGGGGAAACACTGAAGCTTTCTTT
TRBJ1-3 once TRBV11-2 . CASSLGNSGNTIYF TGTGCCAGCAGCTTAGGAAACTCTGGAAACACCATATATTTT
TRBJ2-7 . TRBV19 TRBD2 CASSRGTSGSSEQYF TGTGCCAGTAGCCGAGGGACTAGCGGGAGTTCCGAGCAGTACTTC
TRBJ2-3 . TRBV5-4 . CASNFNQADTQYF TGTGCCAGCAACTTTAACCAGGCGGATACGCAGTATTTT
TRBJ2-5 . TRBV28 TRBD1 CASSFHRGLQTQYF TGTGCCAGCAGTTTCCACAGGGGTCTGCAGACCCAGTACTTC
TRBJ2-3 . TRBV7-8 . CASSLEGRSGDTQYF TGTGCCAGCAGCTTAGAGGGGCGTTCGGGGGATACGCAGTATTTT
TRBJ1-2 . TRBV9 . CASSADWSYGYTF TGTGCCAGCAGCGCCGATTGGTCCTATGGCTACACCTTC
TRBJ2-6 few TRBV5-1 . CATRSSRSSGANVLTF TGCGCCACACGCAGCTCCCGGTCCTCTGGGGCCAACGTCCTGACTTTC
TRBJ2-3 . TRBV6-5 . CASSQGGSTDTQYF TGTGCCAGCAGTCAGGGGGGGAGCACAGATACGCAGTATTTT
TRBJ1-2 once TRBV9 TRBD1 CASSVALTGGQAGYTF TGTGCCAGCAGCGTAGCCCTAACAGGGGGGCAGGCTGGCTACACCTTC
TRBJ2-3 . TRBV5-4 TRBD1 CASSSNRGLGDTQYF TGTGCCAGCAGCTCGAACAGGGGGCTTGGGGATACGCAGTATTTT
TRBJ2-1 . TRBV9 TRBD1 CASSVYRGRGEQFF TGTGCCAGCAGCGTATACAGGGGCCGAGGTGAGCAGTTCTTC
TRBJ1-1 . TRBV6-5 . CASSYPPAGEAFF TGTGCCAGCAGTTATCCCCCGGCCGGTGAAGCTTTCTTT
TRBJ2-5 once TRBV28 . CASSLSGLVAETQYF TGTGCCAGCAGTTTGTCAGGGTTAGTGGCGGAGACCCAGTACTTC
TRBJ2-5 . TRBV19 TRBD1 CASSHPRDRRLQETQYF TGTGCCAGTAGCCACCCTCGGGACAGACGACTCCAAGAGACCCAGTACTTC
TRBJ1-2 . TRBV6-6 . CASSFVPNYGYTF TGTGCCAGCAGCTTCGTCCCTAACTATGGCTACACCTTC
TRBJ1-1 . TRBV14 . CASSQGAGVAFF TGTGCCAGCAGCCAAGGTGCAGGGGTGGCTTTCTTT
TRBJ1-2 . TRBV2 . CASSPGRSGYGYTF TGTGCCAGCAGTCCAGGTCGATCCGGCTATGGCTACACCTTC
TRBJ2-7 . TRBV13 TRBD1 CASSWGQGAYEQYF TGTGCCAGCAGCTGGGGACAGGGGGCCTACGAGCAGTACTTC
TRBJ2-7 . TRBV28 . CASSMTVYEQYF TGTGCCAGCAGTATGACAGTTTACGAGCAGTACTTC
TRBJ1-5 . TRBV7-3 TRBD1 CASSKDRGQPQHF TGTGCCAGCAGCAAAGACAGGGGTCAGCCCCAGCATTTT
TRBJ2-7 . TRBV6-1 TRBD2 CASSESGRASGEQYF TGTGCCAGCAGTGAGAGCGGGAGGGCCTCCGGTGAGCAGTACTTC
TRBJ2-7 . TRBV27 TRBD1 CASSYDRGYEQYF TGTGCCAGCAGTTACGACAGGGGCTACGAGCAGTACTTC
TRBJ1-1 . TRBV4-3 . CASSQRDLSTEAFF TGCGCCAGCAGCCAAAGGGACCTGAGCACTGAAGCTTTCTTT
TRBJ1-1 . TRBV29-1 . CSVENYPTEAFF TGCAGCGTTGAGAACTATCCCACTGAAGCTTTCTTT
TRBJ1-1 . TRBV12-3/TRBV12-4 TRBD1 CASSRQGWGEAFF TGTGCCAGCAGTCGACAGGGATGGGGTGAAGCTTTCTTT
TRBJ2-3 . TRBV28 . CASSGGPITDTQYF TGTGCCAGCAGTGGAGGGCCTATCACAGATACGCAGTATTTT
TRBJ2-7 once TRBV2 . CASSGTRTGEQYF TGTGCCAGCAGTGGAACCAGGACGGGCGAGCAGTACTTC
TRBJ2-2 . TRBV7-9 . CASSTYGSSWGTGELFF TGTGCCAGCAGCACTTATGGGAGTTCTTGGGGCACCGGGGAGCTGTTTTTT
TRBJ1-2 . TRBV30 . CAWSLTGLDGYTF TGTGCCTGGAGCTTGACTGGTTTGGATGGCTACACCTTC
TRBJ1-5 once TRBV4-1 . CASSPSLTGNSNQPQHF TGCGCCAGCAGCCCTTCTCTTACCGGGAATAGCAATCAGCCCCAGCATTTT
TRBJ2-3 . TRBV21-1 . CGWLAQYF TGTGGGTGGTTGGCGCAGTATTTT
TRBJ2-3 . TRBV12-3/TRBV12-4 . CASSLIRDTQYF TGTGCCAGCAGTCTTATCCGGGATACGCAGTATTTT
TRBJ2-3 . TRBV6-2/TRBV6-3 . CASSYGTTSTDTQYF TGTGCCAGCAGTTACGGAACAACTAGCACAGATACGCAGTATTTT
TRBJ2-1 . TRBV6-4 . CASSEYGGEYNEQFF TGTGCCAGCAGTGAGTACGGGGGCGAGTACAATGAGCAGTTCTTC
TRBJ1-2 . TRBV27 . CASRTRTSPGGYTF TGTGCCAGCAGGACTCGAACCTCTCCAGGCGGCTACACCTTC
TRBJ2-6 . TRBV3-1/TRBV3-2 TRBD1 CASSQEVWDRTSSGANVLTF TGTGCCAGCAGCCAAGAGGTTTGGGACAGAACCTCCTCTGGGGCCAACGTCCTGACTTTC
TRBJ2-1 . TRBV5-1 TRBD2 CASSFGLAGGGTGSYNEQFF TGCGCCAGCAGCTTCGGACTAGCGGGAGGAGGGACCGGCTCCTACAATGAGCAGTTCTTC
TRBJ2-1 . TRBV3-1/TRBV3-2 TRBD2 CASSHPAGSGGYNEQFF TGTGCCAGCAGCCACCCCGCGGGTAGCGGGGGATACAATGAGCAGTTCTTC
TRBJ2-3 . TRBV19 . CASAFILESTDTQYF TGTGCCAGTGCATTTATTCTAGAATCGACAGATACGCAGTATTTT
TRBJ1-6 . TRBV28 . CASSLWTLRDTTSPLHF TGTGCCAGCAGTTTATGGACCCTCCGGGACACCACTTCACCCCTCCACTTT
TRBJ2-5 . TRBV7-9 . CASSPQSIQETQYF TGTGCCAGCAGCCCACAGTCTATCCAAGAGACCCAGTACTTC
TRBJ2-1 . TRBV19 . CASRADASSYNEQFF TGTGCCAGTAGGGCGGACGCGAGCTCCTACAATGAGCAGTTCTTC
TRBJ1-1 . TRBV9 . CASSPGPGAATEAFF TGTGCCAGCAGCCCAGGGCCCGGGGCGGCCACTGAAGCTTTCTTT
TRBJ1-5 once TRBV5-5 TRBD1 CASSASGQGQQPQHF TGTGCCAGCAGCGCCTCGGGACAGGGACAGCAGCCCCAGCATTTT
TRBJ1-6 . TRBV20-1 TRBD1 CSASRDRGAPLHF TGCAGTGCTAGTCGGGACAGGGGGGCACCCCTCCACTTT
TRBJ1-1 . TRBV5-6 . CASSLSGVMNTEAFF TGTGCCAGCAGCTTGAGTGGGGTCATGAACACTGAAGCTTTCTTT
TRBJ1-1 . TRBV7-2 . CASSLLDRMNTEAFF TGTGCCAGCAGCTTATTAGACAGGATGAACACTGAAGCTTTCTTT
TRBJ2-5 few TRBV6-6 TRBD2 CASRLTLAGGETQYF TGTGCCAGCAGACTGACTCTAGCGGGAGGGGAGACCCAGTACTTC
TRBJ1-5 . TRBV5-8 . CASSVGPNSNQPQHF TGTGCCAGCAGCGTGGGACCGAATAGCAATCAGCCCCAGCATTTT
TRBJ2-5 . TRBV7-2 . CASSLYNRRGIRVETQYF TGTGCCAGCAGCCTGTACAACCGGAGGGGCATCAGGGTGGAGACCCAGTACTTC
TRBJ1-2 . TRBV5-1 TRBD1 CASSPGPGQESNSYGYTF TGCGCCAGCAGCCCCGGCCCGGGACAGGAATCGAATAGCTATGGCTACACCTTC
TRBJ2-7 . TRBV10-3 TRBD2 CAISPGTRKYEQYF TGTGCCATCAGTCCCGGGACTAGAAAGTACGAGCAGTACTTC
TRBJ1-2 . TRBV7-9 . CASSPRTANYGYTF TGTGCCAGCAGCCCTAGGACAGCTAACTATGGCTACACCTTC
TRBJ2-3 . TRBV7-7 . CASSFGVSSDHTDTQYF TGTGCTAGCAGCTTTGGCGTATCCAGCGACCACACAGATACGCAGTATTTT
TRBJ2-5 once TRBV7-3 . CASSLVGRGQETQYF TGTGCCAGCAGCCTCGTTGGCAGGGGTCAAGAGACCCAGTACTTC